This T cell receptor beta chain is from a study of CD8+ T cells in alopecia areata. CDR1 PRHDT and CDR2 FYEKMQ come from the germline V gene (reference sequence). Trimming took 5 bases from V and 1 from J; bases not matched to a gene: 6. The CDR3 extends over 15 amino acids. Sequencing relied on a cDNA template that was reverse transcribed from extracted RNA. TCRdb keeps only in-frame clones here, not all; method: immunoSEQ multiplex PCR. Found here are 110,000 or so clones, approximately 61% of them singletons; the top ten hold roughly a quarter. Whole-study findings and limits: More clonal than normal scalp was lesional scalp, particularly alopecia totalis/universalis. Patients displayed less clarity in TCR sharing than mice, a finding possibly related to HLA.

PBMCs served as the source from which CD4+ and CD8+ T cells were sorted. This clone was found a few times. Its antigen is not known. The sequenced sample consisted of NKG2D-low CD8+ T cells sorted from blood. This receptor was obtained from a human donor with alopecia areata. The chain uses TRBV13 and TRBJ1-1; 8 bases fit TRBD1. The DNA of the CDR3 is TGTGCCAGCAGCATACGGACAGGGTCGAACACTGAAGCTTTCTTT. It encodes CASSIRTGSNTEAFF. The full variable domain, with the rest looked up from reference TRBV13 and TRBJ1-1, is AAGVIQSPRHLIKEKRETATLKCYPIPRHDTVYWYQQGPGQDPQFLISFYEKMQSDKGSIPDRFSAQQFSDYHSELNMSSLELGDSALYFCASSIRTGSNTEAFFGQGTRLTVV.